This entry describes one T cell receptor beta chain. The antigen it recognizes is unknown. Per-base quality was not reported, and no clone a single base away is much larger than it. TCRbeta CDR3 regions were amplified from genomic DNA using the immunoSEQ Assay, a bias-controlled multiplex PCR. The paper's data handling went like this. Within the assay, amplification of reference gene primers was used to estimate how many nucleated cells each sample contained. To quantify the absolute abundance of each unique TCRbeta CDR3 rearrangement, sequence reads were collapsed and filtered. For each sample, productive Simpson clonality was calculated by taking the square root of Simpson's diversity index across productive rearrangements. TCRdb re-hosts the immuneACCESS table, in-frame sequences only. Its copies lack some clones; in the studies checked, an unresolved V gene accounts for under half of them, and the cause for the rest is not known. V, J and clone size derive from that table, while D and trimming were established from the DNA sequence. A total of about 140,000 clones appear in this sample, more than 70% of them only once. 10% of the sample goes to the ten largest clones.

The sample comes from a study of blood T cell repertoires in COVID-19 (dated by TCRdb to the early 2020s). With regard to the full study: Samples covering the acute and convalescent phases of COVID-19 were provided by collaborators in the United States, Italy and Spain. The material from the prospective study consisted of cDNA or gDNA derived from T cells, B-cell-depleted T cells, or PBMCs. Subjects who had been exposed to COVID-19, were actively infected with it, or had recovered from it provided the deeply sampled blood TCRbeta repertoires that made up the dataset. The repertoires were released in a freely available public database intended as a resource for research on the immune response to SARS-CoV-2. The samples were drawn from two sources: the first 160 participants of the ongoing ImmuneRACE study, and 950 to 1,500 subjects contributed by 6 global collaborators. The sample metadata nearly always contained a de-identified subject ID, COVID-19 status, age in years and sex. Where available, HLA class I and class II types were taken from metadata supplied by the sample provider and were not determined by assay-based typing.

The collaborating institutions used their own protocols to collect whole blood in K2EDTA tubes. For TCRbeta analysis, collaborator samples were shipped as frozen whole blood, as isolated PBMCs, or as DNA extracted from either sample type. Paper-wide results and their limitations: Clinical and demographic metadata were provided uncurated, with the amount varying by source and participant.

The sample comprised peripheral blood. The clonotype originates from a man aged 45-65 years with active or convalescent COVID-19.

The bases are TGTGCCACCAGCAGAGAGAGGACTATTAACACTGAAGCTTTCTTT. This translates into CATSRERTINTEAFF. The chain employs TRBV15 and TRBJ1-1, with the D gene not confidently named. Based on the germline V gene (reference sequence), the CDR1 and CDR2 sequences are LNHNV and YYDKDF. The CDR3 runs 15 amino acids, cysteine and phenylalanine included. Solely the CDR3 DNA is kept, with 45 bases framed from the first base. Deletion took 0 bases off V and 2 bases off J, with a span of 10 bases between the germline ends.